These 4 T cell receptor beta chains originate from one sample sequenced in a study of T cells in Graves' hyperthyroidism and ophthalmopathy. The CDR3 regions of TCR beta were amplified from RNA transcripts. A first-round RT-PCR of the TCR CDR3 used the HTBI primer set. TCRdb redid the calling of the multiplex PCR reads with MiXCR, one entry per CDR3 protein. Among fewer than 650,000 distinct CDR3 sequences listed, 14% were seen once. The sequenced material came from blood. These receptor sequences come from a woman under 30 with Graves' ophthalmopathy.

This clonotype was detected a few times. V is TRBV6-1 and J is TRBJ1-1; weak D call: TRBD1 (5 bases). This CDR3 is 15 amino acids long. The germline gives CDR1 MNHNS, CDR2 SASEGT. Trimming took 6 bases from V and 6 from J, leaving 20 bases between them. CDR3 DNA sequence: TGTGCCAGCAGCCGCAAGGGGAGCTTTTCGGCTGAAGCTTTCTTT. It codes for CASSRKGSFSAEAFF.

The sample holds a few counts of this clonotype. Written as DNA, the CDR3 is TGTGCCAGCAGTTACGTGGCAGGGAACGGGGAGCTGTTTTTT. This encodes CASSYVAGNGELFF. The rearrangement uses TRBV6-9 and TRBJ2-2; the D gene is possibly TRBD1 (5 bases). CDR3 size: 14 residues. The V gene's germline CDR1 is MNHGY and CDR2 SVAAGI. Trimming cost V 3 bases and J 7 bases, with 12 bases left between them.

This clonotype has a count of ten or more. The chain combines TRBV12-3 or TRBV12-4 with TRBJ2-1, with D perhaps matching TRBD2 (6 bases). The CDR3 is made up of 15 amino acids. Trimming removed 4 bases from V and 4 bases from J, with 14 bases in between. The CDR3 nucleotides are TGTGCCAGCAGTTCAGAGTGGGCGGGGTACAATGAGCAGTTCTTC. Its translation: CASSSEWAGYNEQFF.

This clonotype was recorded a few times. A much bigger clone sits one base away, suggesting this may be a read error. This chain connects TRBV20-1 to TRBJ1-2; perhaps TRBD1 as D (6 bases). Deletions cut 4 bases from V and 6 bases from J, with 18 bases between. Germline CDR1 and CDR2: DFQATT and SNEGSKA (reference sequence). This CDR3 spans 14 amino acids. The CDR3 bases are TGCAGTGCTACTAAGACAGGCAATACGCATGGCTACACCTTC. This gives the protein CSATKTGNTHGYTF.